This T cell receptor (beta chain) emerged from a study of tissue T cells after allogeneic stem cell transplantation. Study-wide points: Motif-based clustering found tissue-specific repertoire signatures shared across patients, though few clones were shared. Only a limited share of tissue TCRs appeared in blood or spleen. This small cohort was clinically heterogeneous, and sampling depth was a limitation.

Trimming took off 0 bases at V and 3 bases at J, with 15 bases between the two ends. This CDR3 has 17 residues. Germline-derived CDR1 and CDR2 are NSQYPW and LRSPGD (reference sequence). Details on this clone: The antigen is unknown. Gene names are mouse gene names. The read stops 1 residue short of the end of the CDR3; the missing end is completed from the germline J gene.

Here immunoSEQ multiplex PCR was the method, and the copy in TCRdb shows in-frame clones only, minus some. This sample carries around 630 clones, 60% to 70% of them seen once, and the ten largest clones take around 9.1%. Source material: lymph node tissue. The TCR sequence derives from a female BALB/c mouse in good health. The strain's MHC: H2-d. V is TRBV1 and J is TRBJ1-5, with TRBD1 as a possible D gene (6 bases). The sequenced part of the CDR3 DNA is TGCACCTGCAGTGCAGATCTGGGGGCGAAGGGCAACCAGGCTCCGCTT. Its translation is CTCSADLGAKGNQAPL. In full, the CDR3 is CTCSADLGAKGNQAPLF.